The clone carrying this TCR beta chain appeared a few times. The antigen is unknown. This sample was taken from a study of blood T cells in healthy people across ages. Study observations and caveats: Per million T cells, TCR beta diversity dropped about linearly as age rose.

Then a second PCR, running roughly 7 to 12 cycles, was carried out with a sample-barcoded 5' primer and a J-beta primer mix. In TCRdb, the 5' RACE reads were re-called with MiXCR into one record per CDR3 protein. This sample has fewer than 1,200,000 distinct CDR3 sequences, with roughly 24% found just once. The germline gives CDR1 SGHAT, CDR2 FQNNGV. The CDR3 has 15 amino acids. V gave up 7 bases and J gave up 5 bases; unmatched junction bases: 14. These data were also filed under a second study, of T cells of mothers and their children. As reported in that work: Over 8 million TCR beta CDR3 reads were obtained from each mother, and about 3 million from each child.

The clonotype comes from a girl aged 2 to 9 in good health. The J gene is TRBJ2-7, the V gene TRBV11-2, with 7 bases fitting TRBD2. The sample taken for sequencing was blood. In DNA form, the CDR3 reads TGTGCCAGCATCGGAGATGGCGGGAGAATCCACGAGCAGTACTTC. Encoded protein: CASIGDGGRIHEQYF.